This entry lists 18 T cell receptor beta chains sequenced from one sample in a study of PD-1 blockade in classical Hodgkin lymphoma. TCRdb's copy holds only in-frame clones and misses some; the assay was immunoSEQ multiplex PCR. In the table there are around 50,000 clones, about 75% of which are singletons. Regarding time point: cycle 4 day 1 (C4D1), after around six weeks of nivolumab. All the patients suffered relapse after autologous stem cell transplantation, and brentuximab vedotin exposure differed. The material sequenced was peripheral blood mononuclear cells (PBMCs), taken before the fourth cycle of nivolumab. These receptors all stem from a human donor with classical Hodgkin lymphoma.

Concerning this clone itself: In the same sample, other DNA sequences code for this CDR3. The chain uses TRBV9 and TRBJ1-1, with 8 bases lining up with TRBD1. This CDR3 region has 15 residues. J was trimmed by 1 base and V by 4 bases; bases with no gene match: 6. CDR1 and CDR2 from the germline V gene are SGDLS and YYNGEE. The CDR3 reads CASSPRQGRNTEAFF. The CDR3, as DNA: TGTGCCAGCAGCCCACGACAGGGGAGGAACACTGAAGCTTTCTTT.

This clone was counted many times. The rearrangement joins TRBV9 to TRBJ2-7, with 7 bases matching TRBD2. CDR3 size: 15 residues. Per germline, CDR1 SGDLS and CDR2 YYNGEE. After removal of 4 bases from V and 2 bases from J, the junction contained 9 bases not matched to a gene. For the CDR3, the DNA is TGTGCCAGCAGCCCCCAAGGGGAGGGTCCCTACGAGCAGTACTTC. It specifies CASSPQGEGPYEQYF.

The chain recombines TRBV19 with TRBJ1-1; D not certain. CDR1 is LNHDA and CDR2 is SQIVND in the germline V gene (reference sequence). V dropped 6 bases and J dropped 10 bases, with 21 bases sitting between them. The CDR3 length is 14 residues. CDR3 in amino acids: CASRRGGRSDGAFF. The CDR3 bases are TGTGCCAGTAGACGTGGAGGTCGGAGTGACGGAGCTTTCTTT.

Remarks on this clone: An end of the junction differs from the germline gene, which may be a read error. This rearrangement joins TRBV27 to TRBJ2-1, with 10 nucleotides matching TRBD2. The CDR3 extends over 19 amino acids. CDR1 MNHEY and CDR2 SMNVEV come from the germline V gene (reference sequence). The CDR3 coding sequence is TGTGCCAGCAGATTATGGATTTGGAGGACTAGCGGAGCCTACAATGAGCAGTTCTTC. Amino acid sequence: CASRLWIWRTSGAYNEQFF.

CDR3 nucleotide sequence: TGTGCCAGCAGTGAATACGCCACCTACGAGCAGTACTTC. Encoded protein: CASSEYATYEQYF. The J gene is TRBJ2-7, the V gene TRBV25-1; the D is unclear. V lost 0 bases and J 2 bases, leaving 5 bases between the germline ends. Germline V CDR1 and CDR2: MGHDK, SYGVNS. The CDR3 is 13 residues long.

V is TRBV27 and J is TRBJ2-7; perhaps TRBD2 as D (6 bases). Germline loops: CDR1 MNHEY, CDR2 SMNVEV (reference sequence). V shed 4 bases and J shed 6 bases, with 13 bases lying between them. The CDR3 runs 13 residues. CDR3 region: CASSSRGGAEQYF. The CDR3 DNA reads as TGTGCCAGCAGTTCCCGAGGAGGGGCCGAGCAGTACTTC.

This rearrangement joins TRBV5-1 to TRBJ2-1; no clear D gene. Germline V gives CDR1 SGHRS, CDR2 YFSETQ. There are 12 residues in the CDR3. Trimming left V 1 base short and J 9 bases short, with 8 bases between. CDR3 DNA: TGCGCCAGCAGCTTGTTCACTGCTGAGCAGTTCTTC. This gives the protein CASSLFTAEQFF.

This clone was observed a few times. The V and J genes are TRBV5-5 and TRBJ2-6; D ambiguous. The germline CDR1 and CDR2 sequences are SGHKS and YYEKEE (reference sequence). CDR3 size: 15 residues. Trimming removed 1 base at V and 1 base at J, with 6 bases between. The DNA for the CDR3 is TGTGCCAGCAGCTTGCTTCCGTCTGGGGCCAACGTCCTGACTTTC. Its protein product is CASSLLPSGANVLTF.

The V gene is TRBV5-6, the J gene TRBJ1-1; D ambiguous. CDR1 is SGHDT and CDR2 is YYEEEE in the germline V gene. The CDR3 has 15 residues. The V end was cut by 2 bases, the J end by 1 base, with 12 bases between. Here the CDR3 DNA reads TGTGCCAGCAGCTTACGAGGGAAGGGGAACACTGAAGCTTTCTTT. Its translation is CASSLRGKGNTEAFF. Looking up the rest from reference TRBV5-6 and TRBJ1-1 gives the full variable domain: DAGVTQSPTHLIKTRGQQVTLRCSPKSGHDTVSWYQQALGQGPQFIFQYYEEEERQRGNFPDRFSGHQFPNYSSELNVNALLLGDSALYLCASSLRGKGNTEAFFGQGTRLTVV.

The chain uses TRBV28 and TRBJ2-1, with 8 bases lining up with TRBD1. V lost 3 bases to trimming and J lost 11 bases; unmatched junction nucleotides: 6. In germline, CDR1 is MDHEN, CDR2 SYDVKM. The CDR3 loop spans 13 amino acids. CDR3 DNA sequence: TGTGCCAGCAGTTTGGGCGGACAGGGAAAGCAGTTCTTC. Amino acids: CASSLGGQGKQFF.

The genes are TRBV5-1 and TRBJ1-5; tentatively, D is TRBD1 (5 bases). Germline V CDR1 and CDR2: SGHRS, YFSETQ. V lost 0 bases and J lost 2, with 12 bases in between. The CDR3 is made up of 16 amino acids. CDR3 protein: CASSLAGDNGNQPQHF. The CDR3, as DNA: TGCGCCAGCAGCTTGGCGGGGGATAATGGCAATCAGCCCCAGCATTTT.

This clone was seen many times. This rearrangement joins TRBV6-5 to TRBJ1-4; 8 nucleotides line up with TRBD1. The CDR3 extends over 13 amino acids. V gave up 6 bases and J gave up 7 bases; unmatched junction bases: 4. The V gene's germline CDR1 is MNHEY and CDR2 SVGAGI. The CDR3 protein is CASSRTGSEKLFF. DNA for the CDR3: TGTGCCAGCAGCCGGACAGGGAGTGAAAAACTGTTTTTT.

This chain joins TRBV11-2 and TRBJ2-5; 15 bases agree with TRBD2. The end of the DNA is better explained by TRBJ2-7, so the J call may be wrong. The germline CDR1 and CDR2 sequences are SGHAT and FQNNGV. The CDR3 covers 14 residues. This chain's CDR3 is CASRGTSGRYEQYF. CDR3 DNA sequence: TGTGCCAGCAGGGGGACTAGCGGGAGGTACGAGCAGTACTTC.

This chain links TRBV19 with TRBJ2-7; D is possibly TRBD2 (5 bases). This CDR3 comprises 13 residues. V lost 6 bases and J 2 bases, leaving 11 bases between the germline ends. Germline CDR1 is LNHDA and CDR2 is SQIVND (reference sequence). The CDR3 DNA is TGTGCCAGTAGGGGAGACTGGACCTACGAGCAGTACTTC. It is translated as CASRGDWTYEQYF. The full variable domain, with the rest looked up from reference TRBV19 and TRBJ2-7, is DGGITQSPKYLFRKEGQNVTLSCEQNLNHDAMYWYRQDPGQGLRLIYYSQIVNDFQKGDIAEGYSVSREKKESFPLTVTSAQKNPTAFYLCASRGDWTYEQYFGPGTRLTVT.

This clone has more than one count but fewer than ten. The chain links TRBV10-1 to TRBJ2-2; D uncertain. V lost 6 bases and J 6 bases, leaving 17 bases between the germline ends. Germline-derived CDR1 and CDR2 are WNHNN and SYGVQD (reference sequence). The CDR3 covers 15 residues. CDR3 loop: CASSARQLAAGELFF. As DNA, the CDR3 is TGCGCCAGCAGCGCCAGACAACTTGCGGCCGGGGAGCTGTTTTTT.

J is TRBJ1-5 and V is TRBV2, with D possibly TRBD1 on 5 matching bases. CDR1 is SNHLY and CDR2 is FYNNEI in the germline V gene. V was pared by 10 bases and J by 1 base, with 14 bases between. The CDR3 loop spans 14 amino acids. Here the CDR3 DNA reads TGTGCCACCCTCCGGGACGGAAGCAATCAGCCCCAGCATTTT. It codes for CATLRDGSNQPQHF.

The chain couples TRBV19 to TRBJ1-5, with TRBD1 matching over 8 bases. Germline V CDR1 and CDR2: LNHDA, SQIVND (reference sequence). J gave up 5 bases and V 1 base, and 4 bases lay outside the gene matches. The CDR3 has 15 residues. CDR3 bases: TGTGCCAGTAGTATAGTCGGCAGGGGGCATCAGCCCCAGCATTTT. This codes for CASSIVGRGHQPQHF. The complete variable domain, with remaining parts taken from reference TRBV19 and TRBJ1-5, reads DGGITQSPKYLFRKEGQNVTLSCEQNLNHDAMYWYRQDPGQGLRLIYYSQIVNDFQKGDIAEGYSVSREKKESFPLTVTSAQKNPTAFYLCASSIVGRGHQPQHFGDGTRLSIL.

This chain uses TRBV5-4 with TRBJ2-1; 14 positions match TRBD2. Germline-derived CDR1 and CDR2 are SGHNT and YYREEE (reference sequence). The CDR3 totals 17 residues. V was pared by 0 bases and J by 4 bases, with 3 bases of the junction left unmatched. In DNA form, the CDR3 reads TGTGCCAGCAGCTTGGCGACTAGCGGGAGGGCTTACAATGAGCAGTTCTTC. It yields the protein CASSLATSGRAYNEQFF.